Listed below are T cell receptor beta chains from one sample, sequenced in a study of blood T cell repertoires in COVID-19. Produced via immunoSEQ multiplex PCR; TCRdb's table is partial and in-frame only. This table holds just over 300,000 clones, 87% found once. The sequenced sample was PBMCs or T cells enriched from blood (not recorded which). All receptors come from a woman aged 18 to 35 who had recovered from COVID-19. CDR3s include the opening cysteine and the closing phenylalanine or tryptophan. The D gene is left open where the match is weak. The size of a clone is reported for some rows only, either as once, few or many, or as a class for expanded clones.

.	TRBD1	TRBV6-5	15	TRBJ1-2	TGTGCCAGCAGTTACAGCCAGGGGGTATCGAATGGCTACACCTTC	CASSYSQGVSNGYTF
.	TRBD1	TRBV4-2	13	TRBJ1-1	TGTGCCAGCAGCCCTTTCCGGGACAGAGAAGCTTTCTTT	CASSPFRDREAFF
once	.	TRBV4-2	14	TRBJ1-2	TGTGCCAGCAGCCACCCCGACAGGAAGGGAGGCTACACCTTC	CASSHPDRKGGYTF
.	.	TRBV5-4	14	TRBJ2-6	TGTGCCAGCACCCTCTCCGTTGGGGCCAACGTCCTGACTTTC	CASTLSVGANVLTF
.	TRBD1	TRBV5-1	14	TRBJ1-1	TGCGCCAGCACTTGGGACAGAATGAACACTGAAGCTTTCTTT	CASTWDRMNTEAFF
.	.	TRBV19	16	TRBJ2-2	TGTGCCAGTAGTGAGCGAACCTTCGCGAACACCGGGGAGCTGTTTTTT	CASSERTFANTGELFF
once	.	TRBV19	15	TRBJ1-6	TGTGCCAGTAGTATAAACCAGGGGAATAATTCACCCCTCCACTTT	CASSINQGNNSPLHF
few	TRBD1	TRBV29-1	13	TRBJ1-1	TGCAGCACCTCCCTGACAGGGGGCACTGAAGCTTTCTTT	CSTSLTGGTEAFF
.	TRBD2	TRBV24-1	18	TRBJ2-2	TGTGCCACCAGTGATCCCACTAGCGCCCTTGGGTGGACCGGGGAGCTGTTTTTT	CATSDPTSALGWTGELFF
once	.	TRBV7-9	17	TRBJ2-5	TGTGCCAGCAGCTTCCGTTCCGGGGGGCGGGTAGTTGAGACCCAGTACTTC	CASSFRSGGRVVETQYF
.	.	TRBV10-3	14	TRBJ2-3	TGTGCCATCAGGCAGGGGGGTATCACAGATACGCAGTATTTT	CAIRQGGITDTQYF
many	.	TRBV3-1/TRBV3-2	15	TRBJ1-6	TGTGCCAGCACCCCGGGACTCAGCTATAATTCACCCCTCCACTTT	CASTPGLSYNSPLHF
.	.	TRBV28	11	TRBJ2-1	TGTGCCAGCAGTGACGGGGGTGAGCAGTTCTTC	CASSDGGEQFF
.	TRBD1	TRBV6-6	14	TRBJ2-7	TGTGCCAGCAGTTACAGGGACAGGGTCCACGAGCAGTACTTC	CASSYRDRVHEQYF